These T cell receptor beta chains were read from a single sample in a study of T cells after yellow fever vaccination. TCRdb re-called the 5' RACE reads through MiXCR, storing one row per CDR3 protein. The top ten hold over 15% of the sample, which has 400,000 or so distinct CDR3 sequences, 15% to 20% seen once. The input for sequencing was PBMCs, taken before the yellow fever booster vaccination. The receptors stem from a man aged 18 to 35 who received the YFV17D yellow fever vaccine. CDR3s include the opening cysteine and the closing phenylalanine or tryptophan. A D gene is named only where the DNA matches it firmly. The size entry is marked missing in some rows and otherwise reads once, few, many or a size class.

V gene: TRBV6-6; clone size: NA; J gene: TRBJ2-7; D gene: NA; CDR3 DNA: TGTGCCAGCAGTTACGTCAGAGACTACGAGAAGTACTTC; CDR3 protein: CASSYVRDYEKYF
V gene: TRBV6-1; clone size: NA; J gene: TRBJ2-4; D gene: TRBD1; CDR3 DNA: TGTGCCAGCAGTGAAGAGGCGAGACAGGGTGGAATTCAGTACTTC; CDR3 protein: CASSEEARQGGIQYF
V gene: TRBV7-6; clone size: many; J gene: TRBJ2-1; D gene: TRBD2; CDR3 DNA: TGTGCCAGCAGCTTAGGGTCCTCTAGCGGGTGGTACAATGAGCAGTTCTTC; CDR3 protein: CASSLGSSSGWYNEQFF
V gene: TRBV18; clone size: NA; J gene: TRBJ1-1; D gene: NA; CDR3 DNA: TGTGCCAGCTCACCCTTAGCGGTGAACACTGAAGCTTTCTTT; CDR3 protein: CASSPLAVNTEAFF
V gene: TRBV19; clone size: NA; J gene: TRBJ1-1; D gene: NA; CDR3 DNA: TGTGCCAGTACTTGGAGCCTGAACACTGAAGCTTTCTTT; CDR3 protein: CASTWSLNTEAFF
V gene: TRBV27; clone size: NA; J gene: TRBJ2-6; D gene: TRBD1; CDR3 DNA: TGTGCCAGCAGTCCGAAACAGGGGTACGGGGAGGCCAACGTCCTGACTTTC; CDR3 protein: CASSPKQGYGEANVLTF
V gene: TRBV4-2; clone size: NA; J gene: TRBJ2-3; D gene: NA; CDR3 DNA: TGTGCCAGCAGCCAAGATGTCGGGGGAACCACAGATACGCAGTATTTT; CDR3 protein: CASSQDVGGTTDTQYF
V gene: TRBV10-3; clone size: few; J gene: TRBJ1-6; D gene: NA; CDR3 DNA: TGTGCCATCGGGCGTGGTGGAGATTCACCCCTCCACTTT; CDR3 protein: CAIGRGGDSPLHF
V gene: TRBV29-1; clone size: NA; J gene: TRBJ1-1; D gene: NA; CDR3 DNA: TGCAGCGTTGAAGATAACCAGTCCGGGGCTTTCTTT; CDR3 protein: CSVEDNQSGAFF
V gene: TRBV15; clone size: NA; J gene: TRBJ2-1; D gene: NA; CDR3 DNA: TGTGCCACCAGCAGATTCACAGGGCTCGAGCAGTTCTTC; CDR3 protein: CATSRFTGLEQFF
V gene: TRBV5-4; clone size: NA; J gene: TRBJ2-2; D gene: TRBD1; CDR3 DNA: TGTGCCAGCAGCTTAACCGGGACAGGGGCTCCTGGGGGCGGGGAGCTGTTTTTT; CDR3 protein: CASSLTGTGAPGGGELFF
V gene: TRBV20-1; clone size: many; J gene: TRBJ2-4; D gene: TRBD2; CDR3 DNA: TGCAGTGCTAGGATTCCGGGACTAGGGCTGGGTGGCAAAAACATTCAGTACTTC; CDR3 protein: CSARIPGLGLGGKNIQYF
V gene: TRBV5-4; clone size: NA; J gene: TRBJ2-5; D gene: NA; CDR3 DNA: TGTGCCAGCAGCTTGGATGGCTACCAAGAGACCCAGTACTTC; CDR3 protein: CASSLDGYQETQYF
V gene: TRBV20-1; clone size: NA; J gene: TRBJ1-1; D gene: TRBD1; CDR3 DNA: TGCAGTGCTAGAGCTTCAGGGGGAACTGAAGCTTTCTTT; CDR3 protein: CSARASGGTEAFF
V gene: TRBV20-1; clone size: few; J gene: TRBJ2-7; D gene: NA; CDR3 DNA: TGCAGTGCTAGAGAGGGTGGAGGTGACAGCTCCTACGAGCAGTACTTC; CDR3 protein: CSAREGGGDSSYEQYF
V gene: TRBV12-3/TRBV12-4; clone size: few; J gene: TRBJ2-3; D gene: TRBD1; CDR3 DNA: TGTGCCAGCTGGGACAGAGCCACAGATACGCAGTATTTT; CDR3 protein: CASWDRATDTQYF